One sample yielded the 25 T cell receptor beta chains listed below, sequenced in a study of T cell repertoires in cytomegalovirus infection. One entry per CDR3 protein results from TCRdb running MiXCR on the reads. This sample has around 300,000 distinct CDR3 sequences, with roughly 23% found just once. Input material: PBMCs. Every receptor here comes from a human donor in good health (CMV status not recorded). Some clones in this sample may be carry-over from other donors' samples.

Only a few counts were recorded for this clonotype. The rearrangement joins TRBV28 to TRBJ2-1; 9 bases are shared with TRBD2. J lost 9 bases, V lost 3 bases, and 3 bases had no gene match. The CDR3 is made up of 13 amino acids. CDR1 and CDR2 (germline): MDHEN, SYDVKM. The CDR3 DNA sequence: TGTGCCAGCAGTTTGCTAGCGGGATTTGAGCAGTTCTTC. Residues: CASSLLAGFEQFF.

This sequence joins TRBV7-2 and TRBJ1-2; TRBD1 is a possible D gene (6 bases). Trimming shortened V by 2 bases and J by 6 bases, and 13 bases separated the two germline ends. The CDR3 has 14 residues. Per the germline V gene, CDR1 is SGHTA and CDR2 is FQGNSA. The CDR3 loop is CASSLHQGTNGYTF. Written as DNA, the CDR3 is TGTGCCAGCAGCTTACATCAGGGGACTAATGGCTACACCTTC.

This clonotype was seen a few times. This chain links TRBV7-4 with TRBJ1-4, with TRBD1 matching over 7 bases. The CDR3 is 16 residues long. With 5 bases clipped from V and 2 bases from J, the junction kept 8 bases outside the gene matches. Germline V lookup: CDR1 SGHVT, CDR2 SQSDAQ. The CDR3 is CASSPPGQTTNEKLFF. The DNA for the CDR3 is TGTGCCAGCAGCCCGCCGGGACAGACCACTAATGAAAAACTGTTTTTT.

This clonotype was detected many times. This chain links TRBV7-2 with TRBJ2-2; 10 bases align to TRBD2. Looked up from germline, CDR1 is SGHTA and CDR2 is FQGNSA. J lost 5 bases, V lost 7 bases, and 4 bases had no gene match. This CDR3 is 14 amino acids long. The CDR3 DNA sequence: TGTGCCAGCAATGAGCGGGAGGGAACCGGGGAGCTGTTTTTT. Translation gives CASNEREGTGELFF.

On this clonotype itself: One base away lies a much larger clone, so this may be a sequencing read error. The rearrangement joins TRBV7-6 to TRBJ2-3, with D possibly matching TRBD1 (5 bases). The J call may be in error: the DNA end matches TRBJ1-5 better. From germline, CDR1 is SGHVS and CDR2 FNYEAQ. The CDR3 runs to 14 residues. The CDR3 sequence is CASSPGGTSDTQHF. The CDR3 region has the DNA TGTGCCAGCAGCCCAGGAGGGACTTCGGATACGCAGCATTTT.

The chain recombines TRBV29-1 with TRBJ2-3, with unresolved D. V lost 1 base, J lost 3 bases, and 14 bases lay in between. The length of the CDR3 is 15 residues. CDR1 is SQVTM, CDR2 ANQGSEA, per germline. The CDR3, as DNA: TGCAGCGTTGAAGGGGCTATACATTCGACAGATACGCAGTATTTT. Translating gives CSVEGAIHSTDTQYF.

This clonotype occurred a few times. This chain joins TRBV11-2 and TRBJ2-7; 13 bases align to TRBD2. CDR1 and CDR2 from the germline V gene are SGHAT and FQNNGV. The CDR3 length is 15 residues. V shed 3 bases and J 9 bases; nucleotides not matched to a gene: 8. Here the CDR3 reads CASSFQGLAGLPQYF. The CDR3 DNA sequence: TGTGCCAGCAGCTTTCAGGGACTAGCGGGGTTGCCGCAGTACTTC. Full variable domain (rest looked up from reference TRBV11-2 and TRBJ2-7): EAGVAQSPRYKIIEKRQSVAFWCNPISGHATLYWYQQILGQGPKLLIQFQNNGVVDDSQLPKDRFSAERLKGVDSTLKIQPAKLEDSAVYLCASSFQGLAGLPQYFGPGTRLTVT.

A few counts support this clonotype. The J gene is TRBJ2-1, the V gene TRBV5-6; 7 nucleotides match TRBD2. The ends lost 2 bases at V and 8 bases at J; junction bases unmatched: 10. CDR3 size: 15 residues. CDR1 is SGHDT and CDR2 is YYEEEE in the germline V gene. The CDR3 region is CASSFLSGPEDEQFF. CDR3 coding DNA: TGTGCCAGCAGCTTCCTTAGCGGGCCGGAAGATGAGCAGTTCTTC.

This clonotype has a count of ten or more. The chain is built from TRBV28 and TRBJ2-7; D remains unclear. The CDR3 is 11 amino acids. The germline CDR1 and CDR2 sequences are MDHEN and SYDVKM. Between the trimmed V and J ends, which lost 8 bases and 3 bases, there was a span of 8 bases. The CDR3 sequence: CASGRVYEQYF. The CDR3 region has the DNA TGTGCCAGCGGAAGGGTCTACGAGCAGTACTTC.

This clonotype has a handful of counts. This chain uses TRBV28 with TRBJ2-1, with 9 bases matching TRBD2. The CDR3 is made up of 14 amino acids. The germline CDR1 and CDR2 sequences are MDHEN and SYDVKM. The junction had 10 bases not matched to a gene; V was cut back by 10 bases and J by 6 bases. This CDR3 is CATYPTSGANEQFF. The CDR3 region has the DNA TGTGCCACCTATCCGACTAGCGGTGCCAATGAGCAGTTCTTC.

The chain carries TRBV28 and TRBJ1-1; 8 positions match TRBD1. V lost 6 bases, J lost 5 bases, and 8 bases stayed unmatched. The CDR3 spans 14 residues. Looked up from germline, CDR1 is MDHEN and CDR2 is SYDVKM. The CDR3, as DNA: TGTGCCAGCAGCAATCAGGGGGCTTGGACTGAAGCTTTCTTT. Translating it yields CASSNQGAWTEAFF. Using reference TRBV28 and TRBJ1-1 for the parts outside the CDR3, the full variable domain is DVKVTQSSRYLVKRTGEKVFLECVQDMDHENMFWYRQDPGLGLRLIYFSYDVKMKEKGDIPEGYSVSREKKERFSLILESASTNQTSMYLCASSNQGAWTEAFFGQGTRLTVV.

The chain employs TRBV6-1 and TRBJ2-1, with TRBD2 matching over 8 bases. In germline, CDR1 is MNHNS, CDR2 SASEGT. V was pared by 4 bases and J by 6 bases, with 11 bases of the junction left unmatched. The CDR3 has 16 residues. The DNA of the CDR3 is TGTGCCAGCAGTGCCCGCTGGGCGGGAGGCGTCAATGAGCAGTTCTTC. Amino acids: CASSARWAGGVNEQFF.

This chain links TRBV10-3 with TRBJ2-1, with TRBD2 identical over 8 bases. The CDR3 is 16 amino acids. Germline values: CDR1 ENHRY, CDR2 SYGVKD. The J segment lost 0 bases and the V segment lost 6 bases, leaving 7 bases of the junction unmatched. CDR3 DNA sequence: TGTGCCATCAGCGACCTTAGCGGGGACTCCTACAATGAGCAGTTCTTC. Protein sequence: CAISDLSGDSYNEQFF.

This clonotype was found once. A much larger clone differs from this one at a single base, so this may be a read error. The rearrangement uses TRBV28 and TRBJ2-6, with D possibly called TRBD1 or TRBD2 (5 bases each). The V gene lost 4 bases and the J gene lost 4 bases, with 17 bases spanning the gap. This CDR3 is built from 17 residues. The V gene's germline CDR1 is MDHEN and CDR2 SYDVKM. CDR3 bases: TGTGCCAGCAGTTCACCCGAGACAGCGGAGGGGGCCAACGTCCTGACTTTC. Its protein is CASSSPETAEGANVLTF.

This clonotype was counted many times. This chain uses TRBV7-2 with TRBJ2-5; possibly TRBD1 for D (6 bases). The CDR3 covers 14 residues. Between the trimmed V and J ends, which lost 6 bases and 5 bases, there was a span of 16 bases. Germline CDR1 and CDR2: SGHTA and FQGNSA. This CDR3 is CASSPFRGSETQYF. In nucleotides, the CDR3 is TGTGCCAGCAGTCCATTCAGGGGATCGGAGACCCAGTACTTC. Based on the CDR3 plus reference TRBV7-2 and TRBJ2-5, the full variable domain is GAGVSQSPSNKVTEKGKDVELRCDPISGHTALYWYRQSLGQGLEFLIYFQGNSAPDKSGLPSDRFSAERTGGSVSTLTIQRTQQEDSAVYLCASSPFRGSETQYFGPGTRLLVL.

This clonotype was seen only a few times. The V and J genes are TRBV2 and TRBJ2-4; tentatively, D is TRBD1 (6 bases). The CDR3 contains 15 residues. V shed 8 bases and J shed 0 bases, with 14 bases lying between them. Germline CDR1 and CDR2: SNHLY and FYNNEI. The CDR3 DNA is TGTGCCAGCGGAGTGGGGGCACTAGCCAAAAACATTCAGTACTTC. As protein: CASGVGALAKNIQYF.

The chain carries TRBV28 and TRBJ2-1; D is possibly TRBD2 (5 bases). Deletions cut 2 bases from V and 3 bases from J, with 11 bases between. From germline, CDR1 is MDHEN and CDR2 SYDVKM. The CDR3 contains 15 residues. As DNA, the CDR3 is TGTGCCAGCAGTTTAGCGGGCCTACTCTACAATGAGCAGTTCTTC. This sequence encodes CASSLAGLLYNEQFF.

This clonotype came up many times. The genes are TRBV7-9 and TRBJ2-3; TRBD1 matches 11 bases. The germline gives CDR1 SEHNR, CDR2 FQNEAQ (reference sequence). The CDR3 length is 18 residues. The trim removed 5 bases at V and 2 bases at J, leaving 12 bases unmatched. The CDR3 DNA reads TGTGCCAGCAGCCCGCGGACAGGGGGCTTTTCCCCCACAGATACGCAGTATTTT. Encoded protein: CASSPRTGGFSPTDTQYF.

This clonotype was counted only a few times. V usage is TRBV11-2 and J usage is TRBJ1-1, with TRBD1 matching 9 bases. The CDR3 is made up of 16 amino acids. Germline trimming cut 1 base from V and 3 bases from J; bases unmatched to any gene: 6. Germline CDR1 SGHAT, CDR2 FQNNGV. This chain's CDR3 is CASSLGGTGMHTEAFF. CDR3 in DNA: TGTGCCAGCAGCTTAGGGGGGACAGGGATGCACACTGAAGCTTTCTTT.

The chain has TRBV6-5 and TRBJ2-2; D may be TRBD1 (6 bases). The CDR3 spans 16 residues. V was clipped by 5 bases and J by 6 bases, with 19 bases between them. Germline V gives CDR1 MNHEY, CDR2 SVGAGI. DNA of the CDR3: TGTGCCAGCAGTCACAGGGCCGGAGGTCTCCCCGGGGAGCTGTTTTTT. Protein product: CASSHRAGGLPGELFF.

This clonotype has more than one count but fewer than ten. J is TRBJ2-7 and V is TRBV10-3, with unresolved D. Trimming removed 2 bases at V and 5 bases at J, with 19 bases between. Germline V gene data show CDR1 as ENHRY and CDR2 as SYGVKD. The CDR3 is 16 amino acids. The DNA for the CDR3 is TGTGCCATCAGTGAGGCCGGGCGAGTTCCCCCACACGAGCAGTACTTC. Protein sequence: CAISEAGRVPPHEQYF.

This clonotype was picked up many times. This chain links TRBV7-2 with TRBJ2-5, with a weak D call TRBD2 (6 bases). Germline CDR1 and CDR2: SGHTA and FQGNSA. The CDR3 totals 16 residues. V gave up 5 bases and J gave up 6 bases, with 22 bases separating them. CDR3 loop: CASSTRGTPGGKTQYF. CDR3 in DNA: TGTGCCAGCAGCACGCGCGGGACTCCCGGTGGAAAGACCCAGTACTTC.

The table lists this clonotype with many counts. The chain has TRBV7-2 and TRBJ2-7; weak D call: TRBD1 (6 bases). V lost 0 bases and J 3 bases, leaving 6 bases between the germline ends. The CDR3 is made up of 13 amino acids. Germline V lookup: CDR1 SGHTA, CDR2 FQGNSA. In nucleotides, the CDR3 is TGTGCCAGCAGCTTAGCGGACAGCTACGAGCAGTACTTC. It codes for CASSLADSYEQYF.

This clonotype turned up a few times. The chain joins TRBV6-8 to TRBJ2-7, with TRBD1 identical over 9 bases. The CDR3 spans 16 residues. The germline gives CDR1 MNHGY, CDR2 SAAAGT. The V segment lost 3 bases and the J segment 4 bases; nucleotides outside the gene matches: 10. In DNA form, the CDR3 reads TGTGCCAGCAGTTATCTGACGGGACAGGGCCCTTACGAGCAGTACTTC. Residues: CASSYLTGQGPYEQYF.

This clonotype was found a few times. J is TRBJ1-2 and V is TRBV28; 10 positions match TRBD1. V dropped 5 bases and J dropped 0; count of bases not matched to a gene: 9. The CDR3 totals 17 residues. Germline CDR1 reads MDHEN; CDR2 reads SYDVKM. CDR3 sequence reads: CASSPSGTGDSNYGYTF. The CDR3 nucleotides read TGTGCCAGCAGTCCCTCCGGGACAGGGGATTCTAACTATGGCTACACCTTC.